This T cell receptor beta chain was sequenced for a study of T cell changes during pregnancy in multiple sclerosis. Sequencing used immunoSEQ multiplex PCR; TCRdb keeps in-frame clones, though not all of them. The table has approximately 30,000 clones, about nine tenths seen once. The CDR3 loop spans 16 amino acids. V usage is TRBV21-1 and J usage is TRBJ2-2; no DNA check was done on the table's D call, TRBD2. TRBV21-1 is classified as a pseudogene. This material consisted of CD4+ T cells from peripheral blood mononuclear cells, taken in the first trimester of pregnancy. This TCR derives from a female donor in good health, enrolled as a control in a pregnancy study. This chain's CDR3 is CASSEHRGICTGELFF. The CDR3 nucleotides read TGTGCCAGCAGCGAACATAGAGGGATATGCACCGGGGAGCTGTTTTTT.